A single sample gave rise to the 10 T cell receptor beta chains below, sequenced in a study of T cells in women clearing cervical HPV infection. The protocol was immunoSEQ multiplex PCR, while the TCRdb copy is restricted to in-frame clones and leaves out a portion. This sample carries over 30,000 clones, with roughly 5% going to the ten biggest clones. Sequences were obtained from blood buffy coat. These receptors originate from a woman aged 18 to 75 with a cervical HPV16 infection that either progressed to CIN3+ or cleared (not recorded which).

CDR3 residues: CSASSLTSGEGVETQYF. CDR3 DNA (partial): TGCAGTGCTAGTTCTCTGACTAGCGGGGAGGGGGTAGAGACC. The chain is built from TRBV20-1 and TRBJ2-5; 11 bases line up with TRBD2. The CDR3 end lies 3 residues beyond the end of the read and is filled in from the germline J gene. The CDR3 extends over 17 amino acids. The ends lost 3 bases at V and 4 bases at J; junction bases unmatched: 13. Germline V gene sequence: CDR1 DFQATT, CDR2 SNEGSKA (reference sequence).

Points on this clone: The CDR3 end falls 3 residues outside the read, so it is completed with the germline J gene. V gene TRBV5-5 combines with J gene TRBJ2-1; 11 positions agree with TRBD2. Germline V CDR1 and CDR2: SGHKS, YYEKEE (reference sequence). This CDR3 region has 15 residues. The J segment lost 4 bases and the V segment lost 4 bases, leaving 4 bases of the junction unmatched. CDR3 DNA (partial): TGTGCCAGCAGCATAGCGGGGGGGCCTTACAATGAG. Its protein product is CASSIAGGPYNE. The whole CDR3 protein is CASSIAGGPYNEQFF.

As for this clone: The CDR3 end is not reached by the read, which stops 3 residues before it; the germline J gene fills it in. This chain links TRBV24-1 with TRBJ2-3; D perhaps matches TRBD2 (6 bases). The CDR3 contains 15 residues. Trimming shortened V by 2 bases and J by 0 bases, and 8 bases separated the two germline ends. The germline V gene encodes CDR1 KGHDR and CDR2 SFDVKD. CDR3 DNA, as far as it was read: TGTGCCACCAGTGATTCGGGGACTAGCACAGATACG. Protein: CATSDSGTSTDT. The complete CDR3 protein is CATSDSGTSTDTQYF.

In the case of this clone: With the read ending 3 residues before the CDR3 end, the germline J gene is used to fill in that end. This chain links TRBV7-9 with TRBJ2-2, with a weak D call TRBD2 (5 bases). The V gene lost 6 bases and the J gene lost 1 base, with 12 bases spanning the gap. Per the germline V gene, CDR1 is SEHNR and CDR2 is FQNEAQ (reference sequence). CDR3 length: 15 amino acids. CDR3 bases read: TGTGCCAGCAGTCCAAGACGGGGGAACACCGGGGAG. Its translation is CASSPRRGNTGE. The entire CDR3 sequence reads CASSPRRGNTGELFF.

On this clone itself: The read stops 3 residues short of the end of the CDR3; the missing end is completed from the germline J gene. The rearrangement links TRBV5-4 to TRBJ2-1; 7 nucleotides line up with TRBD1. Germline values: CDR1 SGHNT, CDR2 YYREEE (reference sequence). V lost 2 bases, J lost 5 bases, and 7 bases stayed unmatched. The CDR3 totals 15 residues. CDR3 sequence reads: CASSLGRDSHNEQFF. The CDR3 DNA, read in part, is TGTGCCAGCAGCTTAGGCCGGGACAGCCACAATGAG. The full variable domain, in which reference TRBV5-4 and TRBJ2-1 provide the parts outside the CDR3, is ETGVTQSPTHLIKTRGQQVTLRCSSQSGHNTVSWYQQALGQGPQFIFQYYREEENGRGNFPPRFSGLQFPNYSSELNVNALELDDSALYLCASSLGRDSHNEQFFGPGTRLTVL.

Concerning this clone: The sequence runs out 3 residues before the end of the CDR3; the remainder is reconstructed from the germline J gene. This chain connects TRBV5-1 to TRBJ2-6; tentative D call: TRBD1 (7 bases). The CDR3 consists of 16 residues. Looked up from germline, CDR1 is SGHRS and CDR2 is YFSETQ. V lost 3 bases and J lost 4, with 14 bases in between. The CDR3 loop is CASSSAGGRGANVLTF. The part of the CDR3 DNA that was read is TGCGCCAGCAGCTCAGCAGGGGGGAGAGGGGCCAACGTC.

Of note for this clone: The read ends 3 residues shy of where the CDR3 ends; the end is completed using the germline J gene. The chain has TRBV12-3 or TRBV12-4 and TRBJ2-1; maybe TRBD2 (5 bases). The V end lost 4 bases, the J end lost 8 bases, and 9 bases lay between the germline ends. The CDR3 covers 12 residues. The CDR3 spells CASSSNGDEQFF. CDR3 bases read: TGTGCCAGCAGTTCCAACGGGGATGAG.

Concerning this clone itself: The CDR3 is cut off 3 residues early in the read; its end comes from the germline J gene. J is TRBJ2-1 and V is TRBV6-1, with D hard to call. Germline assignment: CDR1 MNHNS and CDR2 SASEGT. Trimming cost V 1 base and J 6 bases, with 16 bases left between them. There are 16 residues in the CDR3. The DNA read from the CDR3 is TGTGCCAGCAGTGAAGGGATTGACTTGTTCCGCAATGAG. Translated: CASSEGIDLFRNE. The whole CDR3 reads CASSEGIDLFRNEQFF.

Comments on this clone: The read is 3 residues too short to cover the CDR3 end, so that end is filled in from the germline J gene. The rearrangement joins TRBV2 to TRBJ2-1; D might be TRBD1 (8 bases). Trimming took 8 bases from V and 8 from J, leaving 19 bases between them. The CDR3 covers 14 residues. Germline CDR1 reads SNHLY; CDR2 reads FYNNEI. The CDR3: CASHRGTGGDEQFF. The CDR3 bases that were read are TGTGCCAGCCACCGCGGAACAGGGGGGGATGAG.

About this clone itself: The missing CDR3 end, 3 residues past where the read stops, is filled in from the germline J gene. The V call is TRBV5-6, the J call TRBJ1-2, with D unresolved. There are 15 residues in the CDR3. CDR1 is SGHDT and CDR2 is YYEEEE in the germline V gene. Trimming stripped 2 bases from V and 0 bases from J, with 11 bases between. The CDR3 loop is CASSFGLLANYGYTF. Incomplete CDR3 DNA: TGTGCCAGCAGCTTCGGACTGCTAGCTAACTATGGC.